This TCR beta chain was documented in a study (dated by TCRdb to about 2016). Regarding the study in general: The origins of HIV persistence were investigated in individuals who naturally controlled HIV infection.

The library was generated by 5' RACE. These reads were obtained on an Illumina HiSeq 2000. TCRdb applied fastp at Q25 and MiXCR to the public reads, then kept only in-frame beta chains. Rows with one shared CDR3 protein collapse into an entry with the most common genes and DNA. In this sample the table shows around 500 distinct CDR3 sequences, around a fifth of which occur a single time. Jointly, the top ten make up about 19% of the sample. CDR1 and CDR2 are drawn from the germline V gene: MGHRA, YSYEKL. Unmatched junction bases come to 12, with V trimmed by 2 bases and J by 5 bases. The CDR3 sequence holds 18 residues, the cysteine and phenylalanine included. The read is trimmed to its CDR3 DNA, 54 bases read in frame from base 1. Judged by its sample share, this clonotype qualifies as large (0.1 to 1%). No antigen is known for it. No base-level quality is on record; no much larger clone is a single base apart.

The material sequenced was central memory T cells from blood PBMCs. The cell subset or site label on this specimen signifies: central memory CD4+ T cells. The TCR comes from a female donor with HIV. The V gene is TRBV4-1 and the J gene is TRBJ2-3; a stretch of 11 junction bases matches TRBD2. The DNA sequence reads TGCGCCAGCAGCCAAACCCTTTTTAGCGGGGGGGCGAGAGATACGCAGTATTTT. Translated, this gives CASSQTLFSGGARDTQYF.